The clone carrying this T cell receptor beta chain came up many times. The antigen remains undetermined. RNA transcripts were the template for amplifying TCR beta CDR3 regions. When the TCR CDR3 underwent first-round RT-PCR, the HTBI primer set was used. TCRdb fed the multiplex PCR reads into MiXCR, producing one record per CDR3 protein. The sample holds around 690,000 distinct CDR3 sequences; 17% are singletons and the top ten take around a sixth. The sample belongs to a study of T cells in Graves' hyperthyroidism and ophthalmopathy. Study-wide findings and caveats: Blood samples included most of the expanded thyroid clonotypes exceeding 0.001. A 13 V-J model separated ophthalmopathy from stable hyperthyroidism.

Per germline, CDR1 PRHDT and CDR2 FYEKMQ (reference sequence). V trimming: 4 bases; J trimming: 5 bases; junction bases outside the gene matches: 6. The CDR3 is 16 amino acids. The clonotype originates from a man aged 50 or older with Graves' hyperthyroidism. The J gene is TRBJ2-5, the V gene TRBV13; 14 nucleotides line up with TRBD2. Material for sequencing was blood. CDR3 DNA sequence: TGTGCCAGCAGCTGGGGACTAGCGGGAGATGTGGAGACCCAGTACTTC. Its translation is CASSWGLAGDVETQYF. Full variable domain (remainder filled in from reference TRBV13 and TRBJ2-5): AAGVIQSPRHLIKEKRETATLKCYPIPRHDTVYWYQQGPGQDPQFLISFYEKMQSDKGSIPDRFSAQQFSDYHSELNMSSLELGDSALYFCASSWGLAGDVETQYFGPGTRLLVL.